These T cell receptor beta chains were read from a single sample in a study of cytomegalovirus exposure and HLA in healthy donors. Here immunoSEQ multiplex PCR was the method, and the copy in TCRdb shows in-frame clones only, minus some. There are some 150,000 clones in the sample; roughly 80% occur only once, and 3% lies in the top ten. Sequencing used PBMCs. The receptors here all came from a man aged 40-50 years in good health and CMV-seropositive. CDR3s leave out the opening cysteine and the closing phenylalanine or tryptophan.

j_gene | v_gene | CDR3aa
TRBJ1-4 | TRBV6-6 | ASSSGTGKEKLF
TRBJ1-3 | TRBV30 | AWSVPGYGNTIY
TRBJ2-2 | TRBV2 | ASNGQGWDTGELF
TRBJ1-2 | TRBV28 | ASRTGGNYGYT
TRBJ2-7 | TRBV5-6 | ASSLFIGHHYEQY
TRBJ1-2 | TRBV5-1 | ASSLVAGPLANYGYT
TRBJ1-5 | TRBV6-5 | ASSYPGDQPQH
TRBJ2-7 | TRBV7-8 | ASSLGSGSPEGEQY
TRBJ2-5 | TRBV6-5 | ASSHHGTGQETQY
TRBJ1-5 | TRBV6-5 | ATQREATQPQH
TRBJ2-7 | TRBV4-2 | ASSQDRTSYEQY
TRBJ2-5 | TRBV6-1 | ASSEFQTSGKETQY
TRBJ2-7 | TRBV2 | ASSGIAAGGEQY
TRBJ1-4 | TRBV4-1 | ASSQMGPGTGDGKLF
TRBJ1-1 | TRBV18 | ASSPGVEGGVTEAF
TRBJ1-4 | TRBV4-2 | ASSHVGTGVGEKLF
TRBJ2-5 | TRBV7-7 | ASSLAGTGFVETQY
TRBJ1-2 | TRBV6-5 | ASSEVAAFYGYT
TRBJ1-3 | TRBV9 | ASSVDPGRDSGNTIY
TRBJ1-4 | TRBV6-4 | ASSSDTNEKLF
TRBJ1-1 | TRBV7-8 | ASSLGETEAF
TRBJ1-5 | TRBV6-5 | ASSYSGGEGQPQH
TRBJ2-7 | TRBV13 | ASSSYTGYEQY
TRBJ1-2 | TRBV9 | ASSATLRGGLSMGYT
TRBJ2-1 | TRBV6-6 | ASSYVRRGEQF
TRBJ1-1 | TRBV19 | ASSIVGATEAF
TRBJ2-2 | TRBV11-1 | ASSPRLGAGELF
TRBJ1-5 | TRBV7-9 | SSSHSQNQPQH
TRBJ2-7 | TRBV29-1 | SVEQRNSYEQY
TRBJ1-2 | TRBV28 | ASTQGNGYT
TRBJ2-7 | TRBV28 | ASIKTGSYEQY
TRBJ1-5 | TRBV19 | ASSIMYSNQPQH
TRBJ2-2 | TRBV27 | ASSLVTAAHTGELF
TRBJ2-1 | TRBV28 | ASTQPGLAGSRGSYNEQF
TRBJ2-1 | TRBV5-1 | ASSPRGVREGPYNEQF
TRBJ1-6 | TRBV6-1 | ASTNMDRDNSPLH
TRBJ2-1 | TRBV28 | ASSLSRGFPRSTFEQF
TRBJ2-1 | TRBV2 | ASTSGIYNEQF
TRBJ2-3 | TRBV7-9 | ASSLVGGRTDTQY
TRBJ2-3 | TRBV7-9 | ASSIGQAGVSTDTQY
TRBJ2-1 | TRBV29-1 | SVESGQGDNEQF
TRBJ2-3 | TRBV6-4 | ASSEVPGDTQY
TRBJ2-7 | TRBV19 | ASSIGPPGTGTYEQY
TRBJ1-2 | TRBV19 | ASSQQGVIGYT
TRBJ2-2 | TRBV5-1 | ASIMGSGNTGELF
TRBJ2-1 | TRBV11-2 | ASSLSGSLINEQF
TRBJ1-2 | TRBV5-4 | ASSLGGGGYGYT